These 26 T cell receptor beta chains were all obtained from the same sample, sequenced in a study of cytomegalovirus exposure and HLA in healthy donors. PCR employed 60 Vbeta and 13 Jbeta primers. Some clones are missing from TCRdb's copy, which holds only in-frame ones; the method was immunoSEQ multiplex PCR. The table shows 90,000 to 100,000 clones, with over 55% occurring only once. The sample comprised PBMCs. These TCRs come from a boy aged 10-17 years in good health and CMV-seropositive.

The rearrangement uses TRBV7-9 and TRBJ1-2; D gene unclear. The V end was cut by 4 bases, the J end by 4 bases, with 13 bases between. Germline V lookup: CDR1 SEHNR, CDR2 FQNEAQ (reference sequence). The CDR3 totals 14 residues. CDR3 sequence reads: CASSSSGGSYGYTF. DNA for the CDR3: TGTGCCAGCAGCTCCTCCGGCGGATCCTATGGCTACACCTTC.

A single count supports this clone. The chain combines TRBV6-5 with TRBJ1-1, with no clear D. The CDR3 extends over 12 amino acids. The germline V and J ends were trimmed by 2 bases and 5 bases, with 6 bases remaining between them. CDR1 is MNHEY and CDR2 is SVGAGI in the germline V gene. For the CDR3, the DNA is TGTGCCAGCAGTTACGGGGAGACTGAAGCTTTCTTT. Translating gives CASSYGETEAFF.

This clone was recorded a few times. This rearrangement joins TRBV6-5 to TRBJ2-5; TRBD1 agrees at 11 bases. After removal of 6 bases from V and 4 bases from J, the junction contained 7 bases not matched to a gene. This CDR3 comprises 15 residues. Germline V gene lookup returns CDR1 MNHEY and CDR2 SVGAGI. CDR3 in amino acids: CASSRTGGSPETQYF. As DNA, the CDR3 is TGTGCCAGCAGCCGGACAGGGGGCTCTCCAGAGACCCAGTACTTC.

This clone was counted a few times. The V gene is TRBV7-3, the J gene TRBJ2-1; TRBD1 agrees at 10 bases. The CDR3 is 16 amino acids. Unmatched junction bases numbered 8, after V lost 5 bases and J lost 4 bases. CDR1 and CDR2 from the germline V gene are SGHTA and FQGTGA. CDR3 nucleotides: TGTGCCAGCAGCCCCCCCGCGGGACAGGGGTACAATGAGCAGTTCTTC. This gives the protein CASSPPAGQGYNEQFF.

This chain links TRBV5-1 with TRBJ2-1; tentative D call: TRBD1 (7 bases). Trimming pared 4 bases from V and 1 base from J, leaving 15 bases between. Germline V lookup: CDR1 SGHRS, CDR2 YFSETQ. The CDR3 is 16 amino acids. CDR3 residues: CASSHQGGASYNEQFF. As DNA, the CDR3 is TGCGCCAGCAGCCACCAGGGGGGTGCATCCTACAATGAGCAGTTCTTC.

This clone was picked up one time. The chain combines TRBV5-1 with TRBJ1-1; TRBD1 matches at 12 bases. The CDR3 runs 15 residues. Germline loops: CDR1 SGHRS, CDR2 YFSETQ. Trimming took 4 bases from V and 5 from J; bases not matched to a gene: 6. The CDR3 region is CASSIGTGGRTEAFF. Here the CDR3 DNA reads TGCGCCAGCAGCATAGGGACAGGGGGCAGGACTGAAGCTTTCTTT.

V gene TRBV15 combines with J gene TRBJ1-1; D remains unclear. Looked up from germline, CDR1 is LNHNV and CDR2 is YYDKDF (reference sequence). The CDR3 extends over 14 amino acids. Trimming stripped 5 bases from V and 7 bases from J, with 17 bases between. CDR3 in DNA: TGTGCCACCAGCGCTCGACAAGGAGGGTGTGAAGCTTTCTTT. It yields the protein CATSARQGGCEAFF.

This chain connects TRBV5-4 to TRBJ2-5; 9 bases agree with TRBD1. The CDR3 spans 16 residues. Losses at the gene ends were 4 bases for V and 4 bases for J; bases not matched to a gene: 11. Germline V gene lookup returns CDR1 SGHNT and CDR2 YYREEE (reference sequence). CDR3 DNA sequence: TGTGCCAGCAGCGGATCGGACAGGGGATTGTCAGAGACCCAGTACTTC. It encodes CASSGSDRGLSETQYF.

The chain carries TRBV7-8 and TRBJ1-5; TRBD1 is a possible D gene (5 bases). Germline V CDR1 and CDR2: SGHVS, FQNEAQ. CDR3 length equals 15 residues. Trimming removed 3 bases at V and 2 bases at J, with 11 bases between. CDR3 coding DNA: TGTGCCAGCAGCTTGCGGGGAGGGGGCAATCAGCCCCAGCATTTT. Translating it yields CASSLRGGGNQPQHF.

This clone was seen a few times. The J gene is TRBJ1-2, the V gene TRBV14; D remains unclear. The CDR3 runs 11 residues. Trimming removed 0 bases at V and 6 bases at J, with 2 bases between. Germline values: CDR1 SGHDN, CDR2 FVKESK. CDR3 amino acids: CASSQDNGYTF. DNA for the CDR3: TGTGCCAGCAGCCAAGATAATGGCTACACCTTC.

This rearrangement joins TRBV5-1 to TRBJ2-3; 13 positions match TRBD2. The germline V gene encodes CDR1 SGHRS and CDR2 YFSETQ. This CDR3 is 16 amino acids long. Germline trimming cut 4 bases from V and 2 bases from J; bases unmatched to any gene: 4. The CDR3 sequence: CASSTGTSGNTDTQYF. The DNA for the CDR3 is TGCGCCAGCAGCACTGGGACTAGCGGGAACACAGATACGCAGTATTTT.

CDR3: CASSVLPPGGVTDTQYF. In DNA form, the CDR3 reads TGTGCCAGCAGTGTCCTACCACCGGGGGGGGTCACAGATACGCAGTATTTT. This chain joins TRBV27 and TRBJ2-3; 8 bases align to TRBD2. The CDR3 consists of 17 residues. V was clipped by 5 bases and J by 2 bases; unmatched bases: 12. Germline V gene sequence: CDR1 MNHEY, CDR2 SMNVEV (reference sequence).

The chain combines TRBV4-1 with TRBJ2-3; the match to TRBD1 covers 7 bases. The junction had 9 bases not matched to a gene; V was cut back by 4 bases and J by 5 bases. The CDR3 is made up of 15 amino acids. Per the germline V gene, CDR1 is MGHRA and CDR2 is YSYEKL. CDR3 amino acids: CASSLQTGPGDTQYF. CDR3 sequence (DNA): TGCGCCAGCAGCCTACAGACAGGGCCGGGAGATACGCAGTATTTT.

This clone was recorded a few times. V is TRBV6-5 and J is TRBJ2-3; perhaps TRBD1 as D (6 bases). This CDR3 comprises 15 residues. Germline V gene sequence: CDR1 MNHEY, CDR2 SVGAGI. V was trimmed by 4 bases and J by 2 bases, leaving 13 bases between them. This CDR3 reads CASSSVGAPTDTQYF. The CDR3 DNA follows: TGTGCCAGCAGTTCAGTGGGGGCCCCCACAGATACGCAGTATTTT.

The chain employs TRBV7-9 and TRBJ2-3; 14 nucleotides match TRBD2. Trimming took 4 bases from V and 5 from J; bases not matched to a gene: 11. Germline CDR1 is SEHNR and CDR2 is FQNEAQ (reference sequence). CDR3 length: 18 amino acids. CDR3 loop: CASSSLGRLAGGGDTQYF. The CDR3 coding sequence is TGTGCCAGCAGCTCCCTCGGGCGACTAGCGGGGGGGGGAGATACGCAGTATTTT.

The chain links TRBV5-1 to TRBJ1-1; a possible D gene is TRBD1 (5 bases). This CDR3 region has 13 residues. Deletions cut 1 base from V and 7 bases from J, with 11 bases between. In germline, CDR1 is SGHRS, CDR2 YFSETQ. As DNA, the CDR3 is TGCGCCAGCAGCTTGTCCAGGACAAGTGAAGCTTTCTTT. Protein product: CASSLSRTSEAFF. The complete variable domain, with remaining parts taken from reference TRBV5-1 and TRBJ1-1, reads KAGVTQTPRYLIKTRGQQVTLSCSPISGHRSVSWYQQTPGQGLQFLFEYFSETQRNKGNFPGRFSGRQFSNSRSEMNVSTLELGDSALYLCASSLSRTSEAFFGQGTRLTVV.

This chain joins TRBV5-4 and TRBJ2-1, with 9 bases aligning to TRBD2. The V segment lost 3 bases and the J segment 3 bases; nucleotides outside the gene matches: 13. The CDR3 consists of 18 residues. Per germline, CDR1 SGHNT and CDR2 YYREEE (reference sequence). The CDR3 spells CASSSLYLVSGGYNEQFF. In nucleotides, the CDR3 is TGTGCCAGCAGCTCCCTGTATCTTGTTAGCGGGGGCTACAATGAGCAGTTCTTC. Drawing the rest from reference TRBV5-4 and TRBJ2-1, the complete variable domain is ETGVTQSPTHLIKTRGQQVTLRCSSQSGHNTVSWYQQALGQGPQFIFQYYREEENGRGNFPPRFSGLQFPNYSSELNVNALELDDSALYLCASSSLYLVSGGYNEQFFGPGTRLTVL.

This clone was seen more than once but under ten times. This chain uses TRBV6-5 with TRBJ1-1, with a possible D match to TRBD1 (6 bases). Trimming left V 0 bases short and J 1 base short, with 12 bases between. CDR3 length: 16 residues. CDR1 is MNHEY and CDR2 is SVGAGI in the germline V gene. This CDR3 is CASSYSPTGTNTEAFF. DNA for the CDR3: TGTGCCAGCAGTTACTCCCCGACAGGTACGAACACTGAAGCTTTCTTT.

The chain combines TRBV5-6 with TRBJ2-3; D not certain. Trimming removed 0 bases at V and 3 bases at J, with 14 bases between. The CDR3 spans 16 residues. Germline assignment: CDR1 SGHDT and CDR2 YYEEEE. The CDR3: CASSLAVTEGTDTQYF. DNA of the CDR3: TGTGCCAGCAGCTTGGCCGTCACAGAAGGAACAGATACGCAGTATTTT.

The chain is built from TRBV5-4 and TRBJ2-7; 16 positions match TRBD2. V gave up 4 bases and J gave up 4 bases; unmatched junction bases: 5. Germline-derived CDR1 and CDR2 are SGHNT and YYREEE (reference sequence). This CDR3 spans 16 amino acids. The CDR3 spells CASSKGTSGRGYEQYF. The DNA of the CDR3 is TGTGCCAGCAGCAAGGGGACTAGCGGGAGGGGTTACGAGCAGTACTTC.

The chain links TRBV2 to TRBJ2-2; D is possibly TRBD2 (6 bases). The germline V gene has CDR1 SNHLY and CDR2 FYNNEI. Deletions cut 9 bases from V and 6 bases from J, with 14 bases between. The CDR3 totals 13 residues. The CDR3 is CASYKWGAGELFF. In DNA form, the CDR3 reads TGTGCCAGTTATAAATGGGGGGCCGGGGAGCTGTTTTTT.

V is TRBV29-1 and J is TRBJ2-1; TRBD1 matches at 7 bases. The germline CDR1 and CDR2 sequences are SQVTM and ANQGSEA. J was trimmed by 1 base and V by 5 bases; bases with no gene match: 11. This CDR3 is 16 amino acids long. CDR3 region: CSVLRQGRGSYNEQFF. The CDR3 region has the DNA TGCAGCGTTTTACGACAGGGAAGAGGGTCCTACAATGAGCAGTTCTTC.

The V and J genes are TRBV15 and TRBJ2-1; no clear D gene. The germline V gene encodes CDR1 LNHNV and CDR2 YYDKDF (reference sequence). The CDR3 contains 12 residues. V lost 0 bases and J 9 bases, leaving 6 bases between the germline ends. In nucleotides, the CDR3 is TGTGCCACCAGCAGAGATCGAGGTGAGCAGTTCTTC. It codes for CATSRDRGEQFF.

This clone was observed a few times. This sequence joins TRBV11-2 and TRBJ2-5; D is undetermined. The CDR3 sequence is 16 residues long. Per germline, CDR1 SGHAT and CDR2 FQNNGV. The V end lost 0 bases, the J end lost 2 bases, and 13 bases lay between the germline ends. CDR3 loop: CASSLDQWAEQETQYF. CDR3 DNA: TGTGCCAGCAGCTTAGACCAATGGGCAGAACAAGAGACCCAGTACTTC.

The chain links TRBV23-1 to TRBJ1-2, with 7 positions matching TRBD1. TRBV23-1 is filed as an ORF, its function uncertain. V was pared by 3 bases and J by 4 bases, with 14 bases of the junction left unmatched. CDR3 length equals 17 residues. CDR3: CASSHAPDRAVGYGYTF. The CDR3 DNA reads as TGCGCCAGCAGTCATGCTCCAGACAGGGCGGTAGGCTATGGCTACACCTTC.

This clone was detected only a few times. The chain couples TRBV29-1 to TRBJ2-2; a possible D gene is TRBD1 (6 bases). V was shortened by 3 bases and J by 5 bases, with 13 bases between the two germline ends. CDR1 and CDR2 (germline): SQVTM, ANQGSEA. This CDR3 region has 14 residues. The CDR3 reads CSVDAGAMTGELFF. CDR3 in DNA: TGCAGCGTTGACGCAGGGGCTATGACCGGGGAGCTGTTTTTT.